A single sample gave rise to the 18 T cell receptor beta chains below, sequenced in a study of cytomegalovirus exposure and HLA in healthy donors. The protocol was immunoSEQ multiplex PCR, while the TCRdb copy is restricted to in-frame clones and leaves out a portion. The data show under 140,000 clones, approximately 89% seen once. Source material: PBMCs. The receptors were sampled from a woman aged 18 to 35 in good health and CMV-seronegative.

The chain joins TRBV5-3 to TRBJ1-5; the D is unclear. TRBV5-3 is sorted into the ORF group, with uncertain function. The ends were cut back, 10 bases at V and 3 bases at J, with 20 bases in the middle. CDR3 length: 15 amino acids. This CDR3 reads CAPRLDRPHNQPQHF. The CDR3 DNA reads TGTGCCCCGAGGCTCGATAGACCCCACAATCAGCCCCAGCATTTT.

V is TRBV5-6 and J is TRBJ1-2, with D possibly TRBD1 on 6 matching bases. The germline V gene encodes CDR1 SGHDT and CDR2 YYEEEE. The CDR3 is made up of 12 amino acids. The V and J ends lost 4 bases and 4 bases respectively, with 8 bases between them. CDR3 protein: CASSADSYGYTF. In DNA, the CDR3 is TGTGCCAGCAGCGCGGACAGCTATGGCTACACCTTC.

The chain uses TRBV18 and TRBJ2-7; 10 positions match TRBD1. V shed 3 bases and J 5 bases; nucleotides not matched to a gene: 19. This CDR3 region has 19 residues. Per the germline V gene, CDR1 is KGHSH and CDR2 is LQKENI. CDR3 nucleotide sequence: TGTGCCAGCTCACCCCGTGGGCCCTTTGGGACAGGGGCTCCCAACGAGCAGTACTTC. Translating gives CASSPRGPFGTGAPNEQYF. The whole variable domain, filled in from reference TRBV18 and TRBJ2-7, reads NAGVMQNPRHLVRRRGQEARLRCSPMKGHSHVYWYRQLPEEGLKFMVYLQKENIIDESGMPKERFSAEFPKEGPSILRIQQVVRGDSAAYFCASSPRGPFGTGAPNEQYFGPGTRLTVT.

The genes are TRBV19 and TRBJ1-1; D unclear. The CDR3 extends over 13 amino acids. CDR1 is LNHDA and CDR2 is SQIVND in the germline V gene (reference sequence). Trimming pared 7 bases from V and 1 base from J, leaving 10 bases between. This CDR3 is CASKSPKNTEAFF. The CDR3 DNA follows: TGTGCCAGTAAATCCCCCAAGAACACTGAAGCTTTCTTT.

This CDR3 is CASSLTSGRRYSYEQYF. CDR3 DNA: TGTGCCAGCAGCCTGACTAGCGGGAGGCGGTACTCCTACGAGCAGTACTTC. V and J are TRBV5-4 and TRBJ2-7, with 13 bases that match TRBD2. After removal of 4 bases from V and 0 bases from J, the junction contained 7 bases not matched to a gene. Germline values: CDR1 SGHNT, CDR2 YYREEE (reference sequence). The CDR3 is 17 residues long.

The chain joins TRBV5-1 to TRBJ2-6; no firm D call. This CDR3 is built from 14 residues. V dropped 4 bases and J dropped 4 bases, with 9 bases sitting between them. Germline CDR1 reads SGHRS; CDR2 reads YFSETQ. The CDR3 sequence is CASSPSPGANVLTF. The CDR3, as DNA: TGCGCCAGCAGCCCCTCCCCCGGGGCCAACGTCCTGACTTTC.

The genes are TRBV6-1 and TRBJ2-5; possible D gene TRBD2, 6 bases. The V end was cut by 4 bases, the J end by 1 base, with 10 bases between. The CDR3 totals 14 residues. Germline CDR1 is MNHNS and CDR2 is SASEGT. This CDR3 reads CASSGGDSQETQYF. The CDR3 DNA reads as TGTGCCAGCAGTGGGGGGGATTCCCAAGAGACCCAGTACTTC.

The chain couples TRBV27 to TRBJ2-2, with a weak D call TRBD1 (6 bases). The germline V and J ends were trimmed by 7 bases and 0 bases, with 15 bases remaining between them. Germline CDR1 is MNHEY and CDR2 is SMNVEV (reference sequence). The CDR3 is 16 amino acids. CDR3 coding DNA: TGTGCCAGCACGCCCCTGGGGGCCACGAACACCGGGGAGCTGTTTTTT. This gives the protein CASTPLGATNTGELFF.

The chain joins TRBV7-2 to TRBJ1-2; D unclear. From germline, CDR1 is SGHTA and CDR2 FQGNSA. This CDR3 spans 16 amino acids. Trimming left V 0 bases short and J 8 bases short, with 19 bases between. The CDR3 protein is CASSLARADLTWGYTF. In DNA form, the CDR3 reads TGTGCCAGCAGCTTAGCGCGGGCGGATCTGACATGGGGCTACACCTTC.

The chain uses TRBV30 and TRBJ2-3; 8 bases are shared with TRBD2. Trimming took 0 bases from V and 4 from J; bases not matched to a gene: 12. The CDR3 is 17 residues long. Germline CDR1 is GTSNPN and CDR2 is SVGIG (reference sequence). CDR3 loop: CAWSVGPQRENADTQYF. The DNA for the CDR3 is TGTGCCTGGAGTGTAGGACCCCAGCGGGAGAACGCAGATACGCAGTATTTT.

This sequence joins TRBV9 and TRBJ2-3, with 8 bases lining up with TRBD1. This CDR3 region has 15 residues. Germline loops: CDR1 SGDLS, CDR2 YYNGEE. V lost 0 bases to trimming and J lost 3 bases; unmatched junction nucleotides: 3. CDR3 sequence: CASSVEGQGTDTQYF. The CDR3 bases are TGTGCCAGCAGCGTAGAAGGACAGGGAACAGATACGCAGTATTTT.

About this clone: One end of the junction is discordant with germline, which a read error may explain. The V and J genes are TRBV20-1 and TRBJ1-4; D is uncertain. Germline values: CDR1 DFQATT, CDR2 SNEGSKA (reference sequence). There are 11 residues in the CDR3. CDR3: CSATPKEKLFF. CDR3 in DNA: TGCAGTGCTACCCCTAAGGAAAAACTGTTTTTT.

This chain joins TRBV6-5 and TRBJ1-5; maybe TRBD1 (6 bases). Germline lookup yields CDR1 MNHEY and CDR2 SVGAGI. CDR3 length: 14 residues. Trimming left V 6 bases short and J 9 bases short, with 18 bases between. The CDR3 DNA sequence: TGTGCCAGCAGGGATACAGGGTTCAATGGGCCCCAGCATTTT. Amino acid sequence: CASRDTGFNGPQHF.

The genes are TRBV9 and TRBJ2-7; 8 nucleotides agree with TRBD1. CDR3 size: 14 residues. The V and J ends lost 2 bases and 7 bases, in that order; junction bases with no gene match: 8. Germline V gene data show CDR1 as SGDLS and CDR2 as YYNGEE. The CDR3 bases are TGTGCCAGCAGCGTGGAGACAGGGGTGGGAGAGCAGTACTTC. It codes for CASSVETGVGEQYF.

The gene calls are TRBV5-4 and TRBJ2-2; D call uncertain. Germline V gene data show CDR1 as SGHNT and CDR2 as YYREEE (reference sequence). The CDR3 contains 13 residues. Trimming cost V 1 base and J 3 bases, with 4 bases left between them. CDR3 DNA sequence: TGTGCCAGCAGCTTGACTGACACCGGGGAGCTGTTTTTT. Its protein is CASSLTDTGELFF.

The J gene is TRBJ2-7, the V gene TRBV5-1, with D perhaps TRBD1 (6 bases). Looked up from germline, CDR1 is SGHRS and CDR2 is YFSETQ. The CDR3 consists of 14 residues. Trimming cost V 5 bases and J 3 bases, with 15 bases left between them. CDR3 sequence: CASSSPGTHYEQYF. DNA for the CDR3: TGCGCCAGCAGTAGCCCTGGGACACACTACGAGCAGTACTTC.

The gene calls are TRBV27 and TRBJ1-2; possible D gene TRBD1, 5 bases. Germline V gene sequence: CDR1 MNHEY, CDR2 SMNVEV (reference sequence). Trimming left V 2 bases short and J 10 bases short, with 14 bases between. This CDR3 contains 13 residues. CDR3 sequence reads: CASSLVTGMDYTF. The CDR3 region has the DNA TGTGCCAGCAGTTTAGTAACAGGAATGGACTACACCTTC.

This chain uses TRBV5-1 with TRBJ2-5; 9 nucleotides line up with TRBD1. The length of the CDR3 is 15 residues. CDR1 is SGHRS and CDR2 is YFSETQ in the germline V gene. Trimming cost V 3 bases and J 6 bases; bases outside gene matches: 9. The CDR3 region is CASSSTGGAGQTQYF. CDR3 coding DNA: TGCGCCAGCAGCTCCACAGGGGGCGCCGGACAGACCCAGTACTTC.